This T cell receptor (beta chain) comes out of a study of human T cells and chemical hapten exposure. In TCRdb, the RACE reads were re-called with MiXCR into one record per CDR3 protein. The table shows 180,000 or so distinct CDR3 sequences, with 20% to 25% occurring only once. Time point of the sample: patch test 1, 2 weeks after DPC sensitization. As to treatment: therapeutic diphenylcyclopropenone sensitization with weekly scalp DPC. The CDR3 sequence is 12 residues long. CDR1 and CDR2 from the germline V gene are SQVTM and ANQGSEA. Trimming cost V 4 bases and J 3 bases, with 8 bases left between them.

This specimen consisted of whole blood, obtained in connection with sensitization to the hapten diphenylcyclopropenone (DPC). This clonotype originated in a woman aged 45-60 years with alopecia areata. Some clones in this sample may be carry-over from other donors' samples. The V call is TRBV29-1, the J call TRBJ2-3; no clear D. The CDR3 nucleotides are TGCAGCGTTGGAGACGGAACAGATACGCAGTATTTT. This sequence encodes CSVGDGTDTQYF.